This T cell receptor (beta chain) was sequenced in a study of tumor and adjacent non-tumor tissue in lung cancer. About the study: Patients comprised 12 adenocarcinoma, 2 squamous cell carcinoma and 1 small cell lung cancer. Aged roughly 31 to 85 years, patients included 10 men and about 5 women with stage I to III disease. Whole-study findings and limits: TCR diversity was significantly greater in tumor than normal lung tissue.

The library came from three nested PCR rounds adapted from ARM-PCR protocols. TCRdb ran MiXCR on the multiplex PCR reads and lists one entry per CDR3 protein. The sample carries over 110,000 distinct CDR3 sequences, around 60% recorded once. RNA was extracted from bulk tissue without any cell sorting. Between August and November 2014, newly diagnosed, chemotherapy-naive lung cancer patients underwent thoracic surgery in China. This clonotype was detected many times. Antigen: not known. Germline assignment: CDR1 ENHRY and CDR2 SYGVKD. This CDR3 comprises 15 residues. The V end was cut by 3 bases, the J end by 6 bases, with 17 bases between.

Sequencing was done on a sample of lung tumor tissue. The chain joins TRBV10-3 to TRBJ1-2; possible D gene TRBD1, 5 bases. This sequence originates from a man aged 60-69 years with small cell lung cancer. Written as DNA, the CDR3 is TGTGCCATCAGTGATTTTAGGTCAGGGTCGGATGGCTACACCTTC. Translating it yields CAISDFRSGSDGYTF.